A single T cell receptor beta chain is shown here with its context. Its antigen is undetermined. V shed 1 base and J 2 bases; nucleotides not matched to a gene: 2. Germline loops: CDR1 LGHNA, CDR2 YSLEER. This CDR3 is 16 amino acids long. Expressed TCRB transcripts were sequenced after all isolated RNA was converted to cDNA. Measured with immunoSEQ multiplex PCR; TCRdb has only the in-frame clones, and not every one. The sample has about 340,000 clones; around an eighth are singletons. CD45RO/CCR7/CD25/CD127/CD95/CD27 staining was used to isolate CD4+ naive, central memory, regulatory and stem cell-like memory cells by sorting. The data were taken from a study of beta chain features in type 1 diabetes. Study observations and caveats: People with Type 1 diabetes carried modestly yet significantly shorter TCRB CDR3s in all four CD4+ subsets.

This chain joins TRBV4-3 and TRBJ2-1; TRBD2 aligns across 10 bases. Sequencing was performed on naive CD4+ T cells from blood. The receptor was derived from a young woman with type 1 diabetes. CDR3 bases: TGCGCCAGCAGCCAAGGCACTAGCGGGACCTACAATGAGCAGTTCTTC. As protein: CASSQGTSGTYNEQFF.